The T cell receptor (beta chain) described here comes from a study of blood T cell repertoires in COVID-19. Enrolled through a virtual design, the participants were between roughly 18 and 95 years of age and came from fewer than 30 US areas. V was pared by 6 bases and J by 4 bases, with 17 bases of the junction left unmatched. The CDR3 length is 17 residues. Germline-derived CDR1 and CDR2 are MGHRA and YSYEKL. In the original workflow: Estimated nucleated cell counts came from reference gene primer amplification. Sequencing was performed with immunoSEQ multiplex PCR; in TCRdb, only in-frame clones are kept and a portion is missing. Clone size and the V and J calls come from that table; the DNA yielded D and trimming. The repertoire includes more than 250,000 clones, 70% to 90% of them detected once, and roughly 2.2% sits in the top ten.

The chain has TRBV4-1 and TRBJ1-2, with 7 bases aligning to TRBD1. The receptor's source is a young man who had recovered from COVID-19. The sample taken for sequencing was PBMCs or T cells enriched from blood (not recorded which). CDR3 protein: CASRYTTSGTALYGYTF. The CDR3 DNA reads as TGCGCCAGCAGATATACCACTTCGGGGACAGCCCTCTATGGCTACACCTTC.